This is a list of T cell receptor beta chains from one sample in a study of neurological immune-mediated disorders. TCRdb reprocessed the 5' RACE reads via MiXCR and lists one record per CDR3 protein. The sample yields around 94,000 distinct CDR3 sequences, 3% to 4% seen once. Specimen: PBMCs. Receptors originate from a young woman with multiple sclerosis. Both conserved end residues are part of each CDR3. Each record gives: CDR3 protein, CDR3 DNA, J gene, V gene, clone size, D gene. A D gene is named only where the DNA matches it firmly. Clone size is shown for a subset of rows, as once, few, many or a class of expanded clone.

CDR3: CSALLGTAQETQYF
DNA: TGCAGTGCTTTACTCGGGACAGCCCAAGAGACCCAGTACTTC
J: TRBJ2-5
V: TRBV20-1
size: many
D: TRBD1

CDR3: CAIRDAGTGRIYEQYF
DNA: TGTGCCATCAGGGATGCCGGGACAGGGCGGATATACGAGCAGTACTTC
J: TRBJ2-7
V: TRBV10-3
size: many
D: TRBD1

CDR3: CASSVGTSGYTGELFF
DNA: TGTGCCAGCAGCGTCGGGACTAGCGGGTACACCGGGGAGCTGTTTTTT
J: TRBJ2-2
V: TRBV5-5
size: many
D: TRBD2

CDR3: CASSSAIVAYEQYF
DNA: TGTGCCAGCAGTTCGGCGATTGTGGCCTACGAGCAGTACTTC
J: TRBJ2-7
V: TRBV6-2/TRBV6-3
size: many
D: -

CDR3: CASSGRDRDKTQYF
DNA: TGTGCCAGCAGTGGACGAGATCGCGATAAGACCCAGTACTTC
J: TRBJ2-5
V: TRBV6-5
size: many
D: -

CDR3: CASSFSPGFRDEQYF
DNA: TGTGCCAGCAGTTTTTCCCCGGGATTTCGGGACGAGCAGTACTTC
J: TRBJ2-7
V: TRBV27
size: many
D: -

CDR3: CASSLTGTGDEKLFF
DNA: TGCGCCAGCAGCCTCACCGGGACAGGGGATGAAAAACTGTTTTTT
J: TRBJ1-4
V: TRBV5-1
size: many
D: TRBD1

CDR3: CASSGTLYYGYTF
DNA: TGTGCCAGCAGCGGGACTCTTTACTATGGCTACACCTTC
J: TRBJ1-2
V: TRBV9
size: few
D: -

CDR3: CSVSRGSGNTIYF
DNA: TGCAGCGTTAGTCGGGGATCTGGAAACACCATATATTTT
J: TRBJ1-3
V: TRBV29-1
size: many
D: -

CDR3: CASSYSTERYEQYF
DNA: TGTGCCAGCAGTTACTCGACGGAGCGGTACGAGCAGTACTTC
J: TRBJ2-7
V: TRBV6-5
size: many
D: -

CDR3: CASSLTGNKTQNF
DNA: TGTGCCAGCAGTTTAACAGGCAATAAGACCCAGAATTTT
J: TRBJ1-5
V: TRBV12-3/TRBV12-4
size: -
D: -

CDR3: CASSETVEETQYF
DNA: TGCGCCAGCAGTGAGACAGTGGAGGAGACCCAGTACTTC
J: TRBJ2-5
V: TRBV10-1
size: many
D: -

CDR3: CASSPFPPGLAGVRDTQYF
DNA: TGTGCCAGCAGTCCATTTCCCCCCGGACTAGCGGGAGTAAGGGATACGCAGTATTTT
J: TRBJ2-3
V: TRBV27
size: many
D: TRBD2

CDR3: CASSPTLDREGPEAFF
DNA: TGTGCCAGCAGCCCGACACTGGACAGGGAAGGACCTGAAGCTTTCTTT
J: TRBJ1-1
V: TRBV7-2
size: many
D: TRBD1

CDR3: CSARDPARDTEAFF
DNA: TGCAGTGCTAGAGATCCGGCCAGAGACACTGAAGCTTTCTTT
J: TRBJ1-1
V: TRBV20-1
size: many
D: -

CDR3: CASSPRGAGGNGELFF
DNA: TGTGCCAGCAGTCCCAGGGGCGCGGGGGGGAACGGGGAGCTGTTTTTT
J: TRBJ2-2
V: TRBV6-5
size: many
D: TRBD2